These 7 T cell receptor beta chains share one sample of origin, sequenced in a study of CD8+CD57+ T cells in acquired aplastic anemia. TCR beta VDJ and CDR3 profiles were obtained from a genomic DNA template. MiXCR was run by TCRdb on the reads, yielding one entry per CDR3 protein. The sample has some 410,000 distinct CDR3 sequences, about two thirds seen once. Material for sequencing was sorted CD4+, CD8+, or CD8+CD57+ T cells (not recorded which) from PBMCs. Receptors originate from a human donor in good health, serving as a control.

This clonotype was counted ten times or more. The chain combines TRBV5-1 with TRBJ1-1; D ambiguous. The germline CDR1 and CDR2 sequences are SGHRS and YFSETQ. This CDR3 region has 14 residues. The V and J ends lost 0 bases and 5 bases respectively, with 11 bases between them. The CDR3 spells CASSLVKGRTEAFF. Here the CDR3 DNA reads TGCGCCAGCAGCTTGGTGAAGGGTCGTACTGAAGCTTTCTTT.

In regard to this clonotype: At one boundary the junction diverges from the germline segment, which might be a read error. The chain carries TRBV7-9 and TRBJ1-2, with 7 bases identical to TRBD1. Per germline, CDR1 SEHNR and CDR2 FQNEAQ (reference sequence). The CDR3 length is 14 residues. The CDR3 sequence: CASSLGQLLNTEAF. CDR3 bases: TGTGCCAGCAGCTTGGGACAGCTACTGAACACTGAAGCTTTC.

Points on this clonotype: With a much larger clone just one base away, this may be a read error. This chain links TRBV5-1 with TRBJ1-2; D may be TRBD1 (5 bases). Germline CDR1 and CDR2: SGHRS and YFSETQ. Trimming cost V 0 bases and J 2 bases, with 11 bases left between them. This CDR3 has 15 residues. The CDR3 loop is CASSLVGPPNYGYTF. The CDR3 DNA is TGCGCCAGCAGCTTGGTGGGGCCGCCCAACTATGGCTACACCTTC.

The chain employs TRBV7-9 and TRBJ1-6; 10 nucleotides match TRBD1. Germline V gives CDR1 SEHNR, CDR2 FQNEAQ (reference sequence). The CDR3 extends over 15 amino acids. V was pared by 5 bases and J by 10 bases, with 8 bases of the junction left unmatched. This chain's CDR3 is CASSQGGQGWSPLHF. Here the CDR3 DNA reads TGTGCCAGCAGCCAGGGGGGACAGGGGTGGTCACCCCTCCACTTT.

Comment on this clonotype: Because the CDR3's place on the DNA is in doubt, the DNA is left out and the CDR3 is given as listed by TCRdb. The rearrangement uses TRBV7-8 and TRBJ2-1; the table's D gene call, TRBD1, was not cross checked with the DNA. The CDR3 is 15 residues long, counting both termini. Germline V gene lookup returns CDR1 SGHVS and CDR2 FQNEAQ. The CDR3 protein is CASSLGGEAFFGQFF.

In regard to this clonotype: This likely comes from a read error, as the CDR3 has no conserved phenylalanine or tryptophan at its end. The limits of the CDR3 on the DNA are not certain, so only TCRdb's listed CDR3 is given. The rearrangement uses TRBV7-4 and TRBJ2-1; no check of the table's D call, TRBD1, against the DNA was made. The CDR3 is 13 residues long, ends included. Germline CDR1 SGHVT, CDR2 SQSDAQ. CDR3 in amino acids: CASSLRDRKNTEA.

In regard to this clonotype: This may come from a read error, since a much larger clone is one base off. The chain joins TRBV19 to TRBJ1-1; possible D gene TRBD1, 5 bases. Germline CDR1 reads LNHDA; CDR2 reads SQIVND (reference sequence). The length of the CDR3 is 14 residues. Trimming pared 0 bases from V and 1 base from J, leaving 6 bases between. DNA of the CDR3: TGTGCCAGTAGTATAGACAGGGAGAACACTGAAGCTTTCTTT. This gives the protein CASSIDRENTEAFF.